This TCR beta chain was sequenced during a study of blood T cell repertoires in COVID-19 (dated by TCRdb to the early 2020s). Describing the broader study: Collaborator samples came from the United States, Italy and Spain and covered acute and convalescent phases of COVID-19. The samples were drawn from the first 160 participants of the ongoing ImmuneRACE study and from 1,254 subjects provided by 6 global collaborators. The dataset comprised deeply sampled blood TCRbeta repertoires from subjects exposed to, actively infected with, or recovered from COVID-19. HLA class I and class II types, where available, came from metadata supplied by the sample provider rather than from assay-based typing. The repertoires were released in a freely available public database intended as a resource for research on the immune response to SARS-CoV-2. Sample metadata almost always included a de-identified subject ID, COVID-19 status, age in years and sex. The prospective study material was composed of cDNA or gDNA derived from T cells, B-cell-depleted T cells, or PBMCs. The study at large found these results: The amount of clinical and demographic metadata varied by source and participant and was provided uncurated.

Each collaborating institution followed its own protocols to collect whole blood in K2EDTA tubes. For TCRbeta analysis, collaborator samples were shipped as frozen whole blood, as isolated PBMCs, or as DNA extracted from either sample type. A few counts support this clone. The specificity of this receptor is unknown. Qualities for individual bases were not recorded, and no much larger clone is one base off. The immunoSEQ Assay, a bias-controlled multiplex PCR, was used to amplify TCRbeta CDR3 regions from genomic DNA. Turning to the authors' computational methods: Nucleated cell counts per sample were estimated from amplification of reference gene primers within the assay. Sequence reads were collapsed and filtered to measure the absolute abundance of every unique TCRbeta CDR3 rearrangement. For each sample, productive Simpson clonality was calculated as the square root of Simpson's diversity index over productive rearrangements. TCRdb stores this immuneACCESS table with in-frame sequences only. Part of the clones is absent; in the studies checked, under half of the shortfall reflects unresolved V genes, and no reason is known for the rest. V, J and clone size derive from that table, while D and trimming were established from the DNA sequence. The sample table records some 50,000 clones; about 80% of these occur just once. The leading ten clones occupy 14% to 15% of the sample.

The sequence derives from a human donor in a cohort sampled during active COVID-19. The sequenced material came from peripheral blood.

The DNA is as follows: TGTGCCAGCACCCCGGGGGGGGGAGGCAATGAGCAGTTCTTC. The encoded protein is CASTPGGGGNEQFF. The sequence links TRBV2 to TRBJ2-1, with 8 bases in between that match TRBD2. Taken from the germline V gene, the CDR1 and CDR2 loops are SNHLY and FYNNEI. From the cysteine up to the phenylalanine, the CDR3 has a length of 14 residues. Only the CDR3 region is kept as DNA, spanning 42 bases read in frame from base 1. Trimming removed 7 bases from V and 6 bases from J; the gene matches leave 8 bases unexplained.